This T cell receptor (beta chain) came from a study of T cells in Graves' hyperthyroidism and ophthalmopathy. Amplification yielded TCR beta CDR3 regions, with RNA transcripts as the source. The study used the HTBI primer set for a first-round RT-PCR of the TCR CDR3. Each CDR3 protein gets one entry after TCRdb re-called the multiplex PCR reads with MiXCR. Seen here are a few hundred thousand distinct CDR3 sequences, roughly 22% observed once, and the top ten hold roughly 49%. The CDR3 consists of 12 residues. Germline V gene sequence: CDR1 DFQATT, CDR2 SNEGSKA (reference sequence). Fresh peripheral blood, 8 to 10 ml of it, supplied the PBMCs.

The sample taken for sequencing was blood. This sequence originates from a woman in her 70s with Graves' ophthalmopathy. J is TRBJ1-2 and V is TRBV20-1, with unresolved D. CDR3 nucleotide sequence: TGCAGGGCGTCCCTTGCAGCCCCCGACTACACCTTC. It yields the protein CRASLAAPDYTF.